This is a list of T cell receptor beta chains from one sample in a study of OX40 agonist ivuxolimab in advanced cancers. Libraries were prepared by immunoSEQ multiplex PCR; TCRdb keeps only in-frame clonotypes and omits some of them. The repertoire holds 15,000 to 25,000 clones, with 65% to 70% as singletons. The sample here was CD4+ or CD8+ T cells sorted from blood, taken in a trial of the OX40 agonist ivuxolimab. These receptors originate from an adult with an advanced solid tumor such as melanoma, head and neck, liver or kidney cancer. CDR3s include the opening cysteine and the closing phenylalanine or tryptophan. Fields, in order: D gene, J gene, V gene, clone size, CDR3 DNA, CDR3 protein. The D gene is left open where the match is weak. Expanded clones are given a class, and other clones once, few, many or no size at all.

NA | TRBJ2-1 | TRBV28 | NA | TGTGCCAGCAGTTTAGCGCGGAACTCCTACAATGAGCAGTTCTTC | CASSLARNSYNEQFF
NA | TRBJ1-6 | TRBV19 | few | TGTGCCAGTAGTTGGGGACCGACTAATTCACCCCTCCACTTT | CASSWGPTNSPLHF
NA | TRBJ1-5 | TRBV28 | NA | TGTGCCAGCAGTTTATCGCGCGACCAGCCCCAGCATTTT | CASSLSRDQPQHF
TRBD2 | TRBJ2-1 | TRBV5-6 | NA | TGTGCCAGCAGCTTAGCTAGCGGGGGGGTTTTGTACAATGAGCAGTTCTTC | CASSLASGGVLYNEQFF
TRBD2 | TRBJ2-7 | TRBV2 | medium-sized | TGTGCCAGCATGACTAGCGGGGGCGAATACGAGCAGTACTTC | CASMTSGGEYEQYF
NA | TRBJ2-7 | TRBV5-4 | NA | TGTGCCAGCAGCTTGGGTAGGGGGGACGAGCAGTACTTC | CASSLGRGDEQYF
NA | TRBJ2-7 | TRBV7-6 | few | TGTGCCAGCTCCGGCGTTAGCTCCTACGAGCAGTACTTC | CASSGVSSYEQYF
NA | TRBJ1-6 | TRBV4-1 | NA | TGCGCCAGCAGCCAAAGTGTACCGACCTCCTATAATTCACCCCTCCACTTT | CASSQSVPTSYNSPLHF
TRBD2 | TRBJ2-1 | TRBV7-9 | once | TGTGCCAGCAGCTTTCAGGGAGGGGAGCAGTTCTTC | CASSFQGGEQFF
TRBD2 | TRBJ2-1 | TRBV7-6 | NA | TGTGCCAGCAGCTTAGTAACTAGCGGGGGGGCCAGGGATGAGCAGTTCTTC | CASSLVTSGGARDEQFF
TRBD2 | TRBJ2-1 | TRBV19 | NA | TGTGCCAGTAGCATCAGCGGGAGTGGCTACAATGAGCAGTTCTTC | CASSISGSGYNEQFF
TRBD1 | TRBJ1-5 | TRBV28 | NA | TGTGCCAGCAGTTTGGTGTTGGGACAGCCCAATCAGCCCCAGCATTTT | CASSLVLGQPNQPQHF
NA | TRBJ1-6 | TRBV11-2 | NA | TGTGCCAGCAGCCACCCGAGGTCCTATAATTCACCCCTCCACTTT | CASSHPRSYNSPLHF
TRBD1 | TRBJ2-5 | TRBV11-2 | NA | TGTGCCAGCAGCTGGACAGGGGGAAAAGAGACCCAGTACTTC | CASSWTGGKETQYF
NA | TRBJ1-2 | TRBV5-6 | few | TGTGCCAGCAGCCGTAAACAGGGTATAAACTATGGCTACACCTTC | CASSRKQGINYGYTF
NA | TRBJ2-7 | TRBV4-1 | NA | TGCGCCAGCAGCCAAGATGTCGGGAACGAGCAGTACTTC | CASSQDVGNEQYF
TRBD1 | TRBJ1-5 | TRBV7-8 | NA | TGTGCCAGCAGCCTCGGGACAGCTTTTAGCAATCAGCCCCAGCATTTT | CASSLGTAFSNQPQHF
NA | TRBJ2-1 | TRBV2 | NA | TGTGCCAGCACCTCCCGGGACTGGATTGATGAGCAGTTCTTC | CASTSRDWIDEQFF
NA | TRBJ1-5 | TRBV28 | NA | TGTGCCAGCAGCCCAGGGGTCGGGTGGAGCAATCAGCCCCAGCATTTT | CASSPGVGWSNQPQHF